This TCR beta chain is from a study of spatial heterogeneity in lung cancer. Study-wide context: After resection, follow-up PBMC samples were sequenced when available, at a median of roughly 24 months later.

TCRdb reprocessed the 5' RACE reads with MiXCR, giving one entry per CDR3 protein. Here the sample spans about 10,000 distinct CDR3 sequences, approximately 22% being singletons. With 1 base clipped from V and 3 bases from J, the junction kept 3 bases outside the gene matches. The CDR3 extends over 16 amino acids. Germline CDR1 and CDR2: SGHVS and FQNEAQ. As to time point: blood at routine non-recurrence follow-up after resection. Sequencing was performed on whole RNA extracted from tumor and nontumor lung tissue, or from frozen PBMC, and the material was left unsorted. The sample in question was PBMCs, obtained at follow-up. This TCR was recovered from a female donor with early-stage non-small cell lung cancer. The J gene is TRBJ2-2, the V gene TRBV7-8, with 9 bases lining up with TRBD2. This CDR3 reads CASSLGASGDTGELFF. CDR3 sequence (DNA): TGTGCCAGCAGCTTAGGGGCTAGCGGGGACACCGGGGAGCTGTTTTTT.